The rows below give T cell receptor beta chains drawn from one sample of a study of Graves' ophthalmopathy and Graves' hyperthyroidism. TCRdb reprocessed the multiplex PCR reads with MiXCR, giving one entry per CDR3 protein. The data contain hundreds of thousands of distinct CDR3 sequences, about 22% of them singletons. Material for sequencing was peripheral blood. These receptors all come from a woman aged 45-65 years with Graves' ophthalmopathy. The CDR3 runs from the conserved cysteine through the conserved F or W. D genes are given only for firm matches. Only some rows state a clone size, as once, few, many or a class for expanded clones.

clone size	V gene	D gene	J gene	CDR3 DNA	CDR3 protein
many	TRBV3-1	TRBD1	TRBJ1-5	TGTGCCAGCAGGGATGGGACAGTCCAAAATCAGCCCCAGCATTTT	CASRDGTVQNQPQHF
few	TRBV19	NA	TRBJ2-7	TGTGCCAGTAGTATGGGTCCACCCTCCTACGAGCAGTACTTC	CASSMGPPSYEQYF
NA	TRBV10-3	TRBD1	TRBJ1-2	TGTGCCATCAGTGAGTCCAACAGGGGCTCGACCTATGGCTACACCTTC	CAISESNRGSTYGYTF
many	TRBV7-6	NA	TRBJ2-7	TGTGCCAGCAGTCTTTGGCGGGGCGGCTCCTACGAGCAGTACTTC	CASSLWRGGSYEQYF
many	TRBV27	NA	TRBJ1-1	TGTGCCAGCAGTTTCCGGGCCCTTCCCTGGGAAGCTTTCTTT	CASSFRALPWEAFF
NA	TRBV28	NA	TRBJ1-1	TGTGCCAGCAGTCCCAGAACAATGAACACTGAAGCTTTCTTT	CASSPRTMNTEAFF
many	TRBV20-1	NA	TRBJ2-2	TGCAGTGCTAGAGATCTAACAGCCCACACCGGGGAGCTGTTTTTT	CSARDLTAHTGELFF
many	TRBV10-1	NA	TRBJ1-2	TGCGCCAGCAGTGAGAATTTGGGGGGCGCGGATGGCTACACCTTC	CASSENLGGADGYTF
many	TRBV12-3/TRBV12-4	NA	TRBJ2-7	TGTGCCAGCAGTTTAACGGCGATGGAGCAGTACTTC	CASSLTAMEQYF
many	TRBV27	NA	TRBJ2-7	TGTGCCAGCAGTTTAGACGCAGGATGGTCGAGAGAGCAGTACTTC	CASSLDAGWSREQYF
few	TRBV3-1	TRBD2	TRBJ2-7	TGTGCCAGCAGCCAAGGTCTACTAGCGGGAGAGTTCAGGTACGAGCAGTACTTC	CASSQGLLAGEFRYEQYF
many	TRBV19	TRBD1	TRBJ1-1	TGTGCCAGTAGTGAGCGACAGGGAACGGGGACTGAAGCTTTCTTT	CASSERQGTGTEAFF
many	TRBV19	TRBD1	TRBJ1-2	TGTGCCAGTGCACCCGGGACAGGGGACTATGGCTACACCTTC	CASAPGTGDYGYTF
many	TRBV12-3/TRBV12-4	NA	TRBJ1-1	TGTGCCAGCACTCAAGGCACTGAAGCTTTCTTT	CASTQGTEAFF